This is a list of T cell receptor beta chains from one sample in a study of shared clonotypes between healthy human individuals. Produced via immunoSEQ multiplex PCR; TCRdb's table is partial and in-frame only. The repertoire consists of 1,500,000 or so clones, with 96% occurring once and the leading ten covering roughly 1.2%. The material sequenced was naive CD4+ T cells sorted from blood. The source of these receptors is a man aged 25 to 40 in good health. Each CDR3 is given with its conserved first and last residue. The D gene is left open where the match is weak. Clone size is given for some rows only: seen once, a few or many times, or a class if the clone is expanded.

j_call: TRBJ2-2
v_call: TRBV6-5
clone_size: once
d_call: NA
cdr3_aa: CASSSFAGLNTGELFF
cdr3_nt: TGTGCCAGCAGTTCCTTTGCGGGGTTGAACACCGGGGAGCTGTTTTTT

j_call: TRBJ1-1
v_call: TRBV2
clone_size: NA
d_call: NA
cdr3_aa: CASYYTEAFF
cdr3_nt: TGTGCCAGCTACTACACTGAAGCTTTCTTT

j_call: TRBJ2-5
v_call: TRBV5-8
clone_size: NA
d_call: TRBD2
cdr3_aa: CASSSPRTSGRYREWTQYF
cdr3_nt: TGTGCCAGCAGTTCTCCAAGGACTAGCGGGAGATATAGGGAATGGACCCAGTACTTC

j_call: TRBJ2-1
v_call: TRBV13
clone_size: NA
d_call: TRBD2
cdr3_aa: CASSFISSGPGGEQFF
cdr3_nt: TGTGCCAGCAGCTTTATCTCTAGCGGGCCCGGAGGTGAGCAGTTCTTC

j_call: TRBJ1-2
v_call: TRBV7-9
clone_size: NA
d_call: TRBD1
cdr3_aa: CASSSSGGDYGYTF
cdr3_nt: TGTGCCAGCAGCTCATCAGGGGGCGACTATGGCTACACCTTC

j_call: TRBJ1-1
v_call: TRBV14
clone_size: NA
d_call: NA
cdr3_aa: CASSQAALAGNTEAFF
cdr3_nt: TGTGCCAGCAGCCAAGCGGCTCTTGCAGGGAACACTGAAGCTTTCTTT

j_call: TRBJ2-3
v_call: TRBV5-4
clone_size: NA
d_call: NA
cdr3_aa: CASSFLGAGTDTQYF
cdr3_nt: TGTGCCAGCAGCTTCTTGGGTGCGGGCACAGATACGCAGTATTTT

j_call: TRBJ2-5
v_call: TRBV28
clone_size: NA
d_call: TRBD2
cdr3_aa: CASSLGSGRPTGTQYF
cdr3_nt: TGTGCCAGCAGTTTAGGGAGCGGGAGGCCTACGGGGACCCAGTACTTC

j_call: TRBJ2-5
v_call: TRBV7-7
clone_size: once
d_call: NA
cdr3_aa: CASSLVGEETQYF
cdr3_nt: TGTGCCAGCAGCTTAGTAGGGGAAGAGACCCAGTACTTC

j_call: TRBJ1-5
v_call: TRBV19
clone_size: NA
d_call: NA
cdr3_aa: CASSINPGKVNQPQHF
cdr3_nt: TGTGCCAGTAGTATAAACCCAGGGAAGGTTAATCAGCCCCAGCATTTT

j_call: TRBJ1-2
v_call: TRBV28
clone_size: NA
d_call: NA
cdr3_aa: CASSFAAFGGYTF
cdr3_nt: TGTGCCAGCAGTTTTGCAGCCTTCGGTGGCTACACCTTC

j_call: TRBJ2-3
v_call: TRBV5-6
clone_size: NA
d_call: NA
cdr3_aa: CASSLGSGGADTQYF
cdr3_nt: TGTGCCAGCAGCTTGGGTAGTGGAGGCGCAGATACGCAGTATTTT

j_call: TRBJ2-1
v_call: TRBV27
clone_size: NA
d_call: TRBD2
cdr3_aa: CASSFSSGRIDEQFF
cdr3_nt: TGTGCCAGCAGTTTTAGTAGCGGGAGAATCGATGAGCAGTTCTTC

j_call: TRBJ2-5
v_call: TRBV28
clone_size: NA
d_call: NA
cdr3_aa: CASSLSVTGQETQYF
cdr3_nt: TGTGCCAGCAGTTTATCGGTCACAGGGCAAGAGACCCAGTACTTC

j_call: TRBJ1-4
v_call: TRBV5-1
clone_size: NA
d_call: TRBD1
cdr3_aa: CASSFQGALEKLFF
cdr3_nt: TGCGCCAGCAGCTTTCAGGGGGCGCTTGAAAAACTGTTTTTT

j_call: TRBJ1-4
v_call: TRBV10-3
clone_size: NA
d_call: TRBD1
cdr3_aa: CAISATGGGEKLFF
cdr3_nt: TGTGCCATCAGTGCGACAGGGGGCGGTGAAAAACTGTTTTTT

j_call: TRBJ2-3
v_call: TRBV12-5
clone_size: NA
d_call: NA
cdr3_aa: CASGLQVGTYTDTQYF
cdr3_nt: TGTGCTAGTGGTTTACAAGTAGGGACTTACACAGATACGCAGTATTTT

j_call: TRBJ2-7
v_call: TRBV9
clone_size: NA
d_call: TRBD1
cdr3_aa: CASSVAATGGEQYF
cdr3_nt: TGTGCCAGCAGCGTAGCTGCGACAGGGGGCGAGCAGTACTTC

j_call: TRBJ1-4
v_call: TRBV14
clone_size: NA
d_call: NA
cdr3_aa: CASSQETGGEKLFF
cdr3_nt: TGTGCCAGCAGCCAAGAGACAGGAGGGGAAAAACTGTTTTTT

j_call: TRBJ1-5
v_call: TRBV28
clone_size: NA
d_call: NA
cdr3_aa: CASNRSRGPGQPQHF
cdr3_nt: TGTGCCAGCAACCGAAGCCGGGGGCCCGGTCAGCCCCAGCATTTT

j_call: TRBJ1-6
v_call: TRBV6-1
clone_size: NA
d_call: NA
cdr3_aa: CASTGDWNSPLHF
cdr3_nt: TGTGCCAGCACAGGGGACTGGAATTCACCCCTCCACTTT

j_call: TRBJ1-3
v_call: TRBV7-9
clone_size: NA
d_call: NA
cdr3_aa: CANQGDNSGNTIYF
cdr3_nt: TGTGCCAACCAAGGGGACAACTCTGGAAACACCATATATTTT

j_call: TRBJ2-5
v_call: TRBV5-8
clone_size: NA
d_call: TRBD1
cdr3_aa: CASSLEGGEWETQYF
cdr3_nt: TGTGCCAGCAGCTTGGAAGGGGGCGAGTGGGAGACCCAGTACTTC

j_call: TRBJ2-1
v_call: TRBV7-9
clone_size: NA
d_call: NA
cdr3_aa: CASSIPGSSYNEQFF
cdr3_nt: TGTGCCAGCAGCATTCCAGGGAGCTCCTACAATGAGCAGTTCTTC

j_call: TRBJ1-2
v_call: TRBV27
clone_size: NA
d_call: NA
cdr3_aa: CASSPSGSDRIYGYTF
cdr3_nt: TGTGCCAGCAGTCCGTCGGGTTCGGATAGAATCTATGGCTACACCTTC

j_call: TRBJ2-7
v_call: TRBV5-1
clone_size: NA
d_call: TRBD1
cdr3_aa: CASSSGQGVLASYEQYF
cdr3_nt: TGCGCCAGCAGCTCAGGACAGGGAGTGCTTGCTTCCTACGAGCAGTACTTC

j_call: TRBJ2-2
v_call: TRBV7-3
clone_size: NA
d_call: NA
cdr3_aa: CASSLQGPTTGELFF
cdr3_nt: TGTGCCAGCAGCTTACAGGGACCAACCACCGGGGAGCTGTTTTTT

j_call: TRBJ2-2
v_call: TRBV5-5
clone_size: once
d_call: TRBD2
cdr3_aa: CASSTRLATGELFF
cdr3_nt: TGTGCCAGCAGCACCCGACTAGCCACCGGGGAGCTGTTTTTT

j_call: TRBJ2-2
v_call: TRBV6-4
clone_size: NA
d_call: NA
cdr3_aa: CASSSGPLTGELFF
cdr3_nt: TGTGCCAGCAGTTCGGGACCGTTGACCGGGGAGCTGTTTTTT

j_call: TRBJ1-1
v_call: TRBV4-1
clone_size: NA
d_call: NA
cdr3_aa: CASSLTDVMNTEAFF
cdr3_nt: TGCGCCAGCAGCCTGACAGACGTGATGAACACTGAAGCTTTCTTT